Listed here are 32 T cell receptor beta chains from one sample, sequenced in a study of shared clonotypes between healthy human individuals. Produced via immunoSEQ multiplex PCR; TCRdb's table is partial and in-frame only. The sample consists of over 2,000,000 clones, over 85% of them appearing once. CD45RO-negative cells were positively selected for CCR7, leaving out terminally differentiated effector memory CD45RA+ cells. Material for sequencing was naive CD8+ T cells from PBMCs. All receptors derive from a young man in good health. Some clones in this sample may be carry-over from other donors' samples.

CDR3 in DNA: TGTGCCAGCAGGGAACAGGGTTCTGGAAACACCATATATTTT. Protein: CASREQGSGNTIYF. The chain joins TRBV27 to TRBJ1-3, with a tentative D call TRBD1 (6 bases). Germline CDR1 is MNHEY and CDR2 is SMNVEV (reference sequence). The V end was cut by 6 bases, the J end by 1 base, with 10 bases between. The length of the CDR3 is 14 residues.

J is TRBJ2-7 and V is TRBV7-2; 7 nucleotides line up with TRBD2. Losses at the gene ends were 5 bases for V and 1 base for J; bases not matched to a gene: 8. The CDR3 covers 15 residues. Germline-derived CDR1 and CDR2 are SGHTA and FQGNSA. The CDR3, as DNA: TGTGCCAGCAGCACCACTGTCGGGAGGTCCTACGAGCAGTACTTC. This encodes CASSTTVGRSYEQYF.

V is TRBV18 and J is TRBJ2-7, with D perhaps TRBD1 or TRBD2 (5 bases each). Germline-derived CDR1 and CDR2 are KGHSH and LQKENI. The CDR3 covers 16 residues. Trimming removed 4 bases from V and 0 bases from J, with 16 bases in between. The CDR3 coding sequence is TGTGCCAGCTCACTAAGGGGAGACCTCGCCTCCTACGAGCAGTACTTC. This codes for CASSLRGDLASYEQYF.

The chain links TRBV28 to TRBJ1-1, with a tentative D call TRBD1 (5 bases). Germline CDR1 and CDR2: MDHEN and SYDVKM. V lost 2 bases and J lost 7, with 11 bases in between. The CDR3 is 13 amino acids. CDR3 nucleotides: TGTGCCAGCAGTTTACAGGGATGGGTTGAAGCTTTCTTT. As protein: CASSLQGWVEAFF.

The V gene is TRBV28, the J gene TRBJ2-7, with 7 bases matching TRBD2. CDR1 is MDHEN, CDR2 SYDVKM, per germline. The trim removed 6 bases at V and 7 bases at J, leaving 9 bases unmatched. CDR3 length: 13 amino acids. CDR3 DNA: TGTGCCAGCAGCATAGCGGGCTCCATGGAGCAGTACTTC. Amino acid sequence: CASSIAGSMEQYF.

This chain uses TRBV27 with TRBJ2-1; D unresolved. The V end was cut by 6 bases, the J end by 7 bases, with 10 bases between. This CDR3 spans 12 amino acids. Looked up from germline, CDR1 is MNHEY and CDR2 is SMNVEV (reference sequence). The CDR3 region has the DNA TGTGCCAGCAGGTATGGGTTGAATGAGCAGTTCTTC. Its protein is CASRYGLNEQFF.

The gene calls are TRBV14 and TRBJ2-1; D is unresolved. CDR3 length: 15 amino acids. The germline gives CDR1 SGHDN, CDR2 FVKESK. Trimming stripped 0 bases from V and 0 bases from J, with 6 bases between. For the CDR3, the DNA is TGTGCCAGCAGCCAAGATAGGAGCTCCTACAATGAGCAGTTCTTC. Translated, it gives CASSQDRSSYNEQFF.

The table lists this clone with a count of one. J is TRBJ2-2 and V is TRBV13, with a weak D call TRBD2 (6 bases). The CDR3 is 15 amino acids. Germline V gene data show CDR1 as PRHDT and CDR2 as FYEKMQ (reference sequence). V dropped 4 bases and J dropped 6 bases, with 15 bases sitting between them. The CDR3 region is CASSWDFQYSGELFF. In DNA form, the CDR3 reads TGTGCCAGCAGCTGGGACTTCCAGTACTCCGGGGAGCTGTTTTTT.

The rearrangement uses TRBV25-1 and TRBJ2-1; 7 bases are a match to TRBD2. The germline V gene has CDR1 MGHDK and CDR2 SYGVNS. With V trimmed by 2 bases and J by 0 bases, 4 bases remained unmatched. This CDR3 has 16 residues. This CDR3 reads CASSESTSVSYNEQFF. The CDR3 DNA follows: TGTGCCAGCAGTGAAAGCACTAGCGTCTCCTACAATGAGCAGTTCTTC.

The chain uses TRBV11-2 and TRBJ2-7; TRBD1 aligns across 7 bases. V lost 8 bases and J lost 0; bases outside the gene matches: 7. The germline V gene encodes CDR1 SGHAT and CDR2 FQNNGV. CDR3 length equals 14 residues. CDR3 sequence: CASGTVMSSYEQYF. Here the CDR3 DNA reads TGTGCCAGCGGGACAGTCATGAGCTCCTACGAGCAGTACTTC. The whole variable domain, filled in from reference TRBV11-2 and TRBJ2-7, reads EAGVAQSPRYKIIEKRQSVAFWCNPISGHATLYWYQQILGQGPKLLIQFQNNGVVDDSQLPKDRFSAERLKGVDSTLKIQPAKLEDSAVYLCASGTVMSSYEQYFGPGTRLTVT.

Remarks on this clone: The same CDR3 arises from other DNA sequences in this sample as well. The chain carries TRBV7-2 and TRBJ2-7; 7 bases are shared with TRBD1. Germline CDR1 reads SGHTA; CDR2 reads FQGNSA. Trimming removed 2 bases from V and 6 bases from J; junction bases left unmatched: 1. The CDR3 contains 12 residues. The CDR3 spells CASSLRGLEQYF. Here the CDR3 DNA reads TGTGCCAGCAGCTTAAGGGGGCTCGAGCAGTACTTC.

The chain combines TRBV28 with TRBJ1-4, with 8 bases aligning to TRBD1. The CDR3 length is 15 residues. Trimming took 7 bases from V and 8 from J; bases not matched to a gene: 12. CDR1 MDHEN and CDR2 SYDVKM come from the germline V gene. For the CDR3, the DNA is TGTGCCAGCAAACCTTCGACAGGGGTAATCGAAAAACTGTTTTTT. Translating it yields CASKPSTGVIEKLFF.

The count of this clone is one. The V gene is TRBV19, the J gene TRBJ2-7; D not resolved. This CDR3 comprises 14 residues. CDR1 and CDR2 (germline): LNHDA, SQIVND (reference sequence). V lost 1 base to trimming and J lost 4 bases, with 11 bases between them. The CDR3 region is CASSIAPLSYEQYF. The CDR3 DNA sequence: TGTGCCAGTAGTATAGCACCGTTGTCTTACGAGCAGTACTTC. Supplemented by reference TRBV19 and TRBJ2-7, the full variable domain reads DGGITQSPKYLFRKEGQNVTLSCEQNLNHDAMYWYRQDPGQGLRLIYYSQIVNDFQKGDIAEGYSVSREKKESFPLTVTSAQKNPTAFYLCASSIAPLSYEQYFGPGTRLTVT.

V is TRBV2 and J is TRBJ1-3; no reliable D call. The V end lost 2 bases, the J end lost 2 bases, and 13 bases lay between the germline ends. The CDR3 spans 16 residues. CDR1 and CDR2 from the germline V gene are SNHLY and FYNNEI. DNA of the CDR3: TGTGCCAGCAGTGAATTTGGCGGCCTGACTGGAAACACCATATATTTT. It codes for CASSEFGGLTGNTIYF.

The rearrangement uses TRBV4-1 and TRBJ2-7, with 7 bases that match TRBD2. CDR3 length: 16 residues. Trimming removed 8 bases from V and 1 base from J; junction bases left unmatched: 14. Germline-derived CDR1 and CDR2 are MGHRA and YSYEKL. CDR3 residues: CASALQPGRGSYEQYF. The CDR3 DNA follows: TGCGCCAGCGCACTGCAACCAGGGAGGGGATCCTACGAGCAGTACTTC.

This chain links TRBV19 with TRBJ1-1; TRBD1 matches at 7 bases. This CDR3 is 14 amino acids long. The V gene's germline CDR1 is LNHDA and CDR2 SQIVND (reference sequence). J gave up 7 bases and V 6 bases, and 11 bases lay outside the gene matches. The CDR3 DNA follows: TGTGCCAGTAGCGAAGAACACAGGGGCAGTGAAGCTTTCTTT. This sequence encodes CASSEEHRGSEAFF.

The rearrangement joins TRBV27 to TRBJ1-4; 7 nucleotides agree with TRBD1. CDR1 MNHEY and CDR2 SMNVEV come from the germline V gene (reference sequence). This CDR3 has 16 residues. Trimming cost V 0 bases and J 7 bases; bases outside gene matches: 8. The CDR3 nucleotides read TGTGCCAGCAGTTTATCGATTGAGGGGGCTGTTGAAAAACTGTTTTTT. It codes for CASSLSIEGAVEKLFF. The whole variable domain, filled in from reference TRBV27 and TRBJ1-4, reads EAQVTQNPRYLITVTGKKLTVTCSQNMNHEYMSWYRQDPGLGLRQIYYSMNVEVTDKGDVPEGYKVSRKEKRNFPLILESPSPNQTSLYFCASSLSIEGAVEKLFFGSGTQLSVL.

This chain joins TRBV10-3 and TRBJ2-7; D is ambiguous. The CDR3 spans 13 residues. Germline CDR1 and CDR2: ENHRY and SYGVKD. V was shortened by 10 bases and J by 7 bases, with 20 bases between the two germline ends. This chain's CDR3 is CATTAELSREQYF. As DNA, the CDR3 is TGTGCCACCACGGCGGAGCTTTCCCGAGAGCAGTACTTC.

The V and J genes are TRBV25-1 and TRBJ2-5, with 12 bases identical to TRBD2. Germline loops: CDR1 MGHDK, CDR2 SYGVNS. The junction had 10 bases not matched to a gene; V was cut back by 3 bases and J by 2 bases. The CDR3 is made up of 18 amino acids. In nucleotides, the CDR3 is TGTGCCAGCAGTGAGAGGGTACGTCTAGCGGGAGGGCAAGAGACCCAGTACTTC. Its protein product is CASSERVRLAGGQETQYF.

CDR3 amino acids: CASSLIGLAGQYNEQFF. CDR3 DNA: TGTGCCAGCAGCTTAATAGGGTTAGCGGGCCAATACAATGAGCAGTTCTTC. The rearrangement joins TRBV7-3 to TRBJ2-1, with 7 bases fitting TRBD2. The V segment lost 1 base and the J segment 4 bases; nucleotides outside the gene matches: 10. The CDR3 runs to 17 residues. The germline V gene encodes CDR1 SGHTA and CDR2 FQGTGA. Combining the CDR3 with reference TRBV7-3 and TRBJ2-1 gives the whole variable domain GAGVSQTPSNKVTEKGKYVELRCDPISGHTALYWYRQSLGQGPEFLIYFQGTGAADDSGLPNDRFFAVRPEGSVSTLKIQRTERGDSAVYLCASSLIGLAGQYNEQFFGPGTRLTVL.

The chain recombines TRBV2 with TRBJ2-2, with TRBD2 identical over 10 bases. Germline loops: CDR1 SNHLY, CDR2 FYNNEI. V shed 5 bases, J shed 0 bases, and the junction held 3 bases outside the gene matches. The CDR3 totals 16 residues. CDR3 DNA sequence: TGTGCCAGCAGTCCAACTAGCGGGACGAACACCGGGGAGCTGTTTTTT. Its protein product is CASSPTSGTNTGELFF.

In the case of this clone: Other DNA sequences in the same sample also yield this CDR3. This chain joins TRBV27 and TRBJ1-1; D gene unclear. This CDR3 spans 13 amino acids. The germline V and J ends were trimmed by 4 bases and 1 base, with 7 bases remaining between them. Germline assignment: CDR1 MNHEY and CDR2 SMNVEV (reference sequence). CDR3 bases: TGTGCCAGCAGTTCTCGGACGAACACTGAAGCTTTCTTT. Encoded protein: CASSSRTNTEAFF.

This clone appeared a few times. The chain has TRBV10-3 and TRBJ1-1; D is unresolved. The V end lost 0 bases, the J end lost 4 bases, and 6 bases lay between the germline ends. The CDR3 sequence is 13 residues long. Germline CDR1 ENHRY, CDR2 SYGVKD. The DNA of the CDR3 is TGTGCCATCAGTGAGTCGTCGGCCACTGAAGCTTTCTTT. As protein: CAISESSATEAFF.

This chain connects TRBV28 to TRBJ2-7; 7 bases fit TRBD1. The trim removed 4 bases at V and 0 bases at J, leaving 9 bases unmatched. The CDR3 is made up of 16 amino acids. Germline V gene sequence: CDR1 MDHEN, CDR2 SYDVKM. CDR3 DNA: TGTGCCAGCAGTTCCTCTCCCCGGGACAGCTCCTACGAGCAGTACTTC. Its translation: CASSSSPRDSSYEQYF.

The CDR3 DNA sequence: TGTGCCAGCAGCGCCCAGGACAGTCGAGGCCACGGCTACACCTTC. Residues: CASSAQDSRGHGYTF. The gene calls are TRBV9 and TRBJ1-2; maybe TRBD1 (6 bases). Germline V lookup: CDR1 SGDLS, CDR2 YYNGEE. V lost 3 bases to trimming and J lost 8 bases, with 20 bases between them. This CDR3 is 15 amino acids long.

In regard to this clone: Other nucleotide sequences from this sample produce the same CDR3. The chain joins TRBV28 to TRBJ2-1, with 9 bases that match TRBD2. V gave up 2 bases and J gave up 7 bases; unmatched junction bases: 3. Germline V gives CDR1 MDHEN, CDR2 SYDVKM. The CDR3 covers 14 residues. This CDR3 reads CASSLGLAGNEQFF. The CDR3 nucleotides read TGTGCCAGCAGTTTAGGCCTAGCGGGGAATGAGCAGTTCTTC.

The chain uses TRBV6-4 and TRBJ2-1; D gene ambiguous. The ends were cut back, 2 bases at V and 4 bases at J, with 6 bases in the middle. The CDR3 extends over 13 amino acids. Germline-derived CDR1 and CDR2 are MRHNA and SNTAGT. DNA of the CDR3: TGTGCCAGCAGTGACCACCCGTACAATGAGCAGTTCTTC. Its translation is CASSDHPYNEQFF.

For this clone: Other DNA sequences in this specimen translate into the identical CDR3. The rearrangement links TRBV14 to TRBJ1-2, with D uncertain. Germline CDR1 reads SGHDN; CDR2 reads FVKESK. The germline V and J ends were trimmed by 1 base and 2 bases, with 5 bases remaining between them. The CDR3 length is 13 residues. CDR3 in amino acids: CASSQGGNYGYTF. DNA of the CDR3: TGTGCCAGCAGCCAAGGCGGAAACTATGGCTACACCTTC.

The V and J genes are TRBV5-1 and TRBJ1-1; D uncertain. Germline V gene lookup returns CDR1 SGHRS and CDR2 YFSETQ. The CDR3 loop spans 14 amino acids. With 0 bases removed from V and 1 base from J, the gap between germline ends came to 7 bases. CDR3 sequence (DNA): TGCGCCAGCAGCTTGGTTAAGTCGAACACTGAAGCTTTCTTT. Protein product: CASSLVKSNTEAFF.

The rearrangement joins TRBV7-9 to TRBJ2-7; perhaps TRBD1 as D (7 bases). Deletions cut 2 bases from V and 5 bases from J, with 10 bases between. Per germline, CDR1 SEHNR and CDR2 FQNEAQ (reference sequence). The CDR3 loop spans 13 amino acids. The CDR3 coding sequence is TGTGCCAGCAGCTTAATCAGGGGGGACGAGCAGTACTTC. As protein: CASSLIRGDEQYF.

The chain couples TRBV19 to TRBJ1-1; D is unresolved. The CDR3 is 15 residues long. Germline V gene lookup returns CDR1 LNHDA and CDR2 SQIVND (reference sequence). V was shortened by 4 bases and J by 4 bases, with 16 bases between the two germline ends. The chain's CDR3 is CASSTRPSGSTEAFF. The DNA of the CDR3 is TGTGCCAGTAGTACCCGTCCCTCGGGGAGCACTGAAGCTTTCTTT.

The V gene is TRBV27, the J gene TRBJ2-1; weak D call: TRBD2 (6 bases). The CDR3 length is 16 residues. Trimming took off 4 bases at V and 7 bases at J, with 20 bases between the two ends. Germline V gene sequence: CDR1 MNHEY, CDR2 SMNVEV (reference sequence). The CDR3 DNA sequence: TGTGCCAGCAGTTCCCGGGACTTGGGCCCTCGTAATGAGCAGTTCTTC. It is translated as CASSSRDLGPRNEQFF.